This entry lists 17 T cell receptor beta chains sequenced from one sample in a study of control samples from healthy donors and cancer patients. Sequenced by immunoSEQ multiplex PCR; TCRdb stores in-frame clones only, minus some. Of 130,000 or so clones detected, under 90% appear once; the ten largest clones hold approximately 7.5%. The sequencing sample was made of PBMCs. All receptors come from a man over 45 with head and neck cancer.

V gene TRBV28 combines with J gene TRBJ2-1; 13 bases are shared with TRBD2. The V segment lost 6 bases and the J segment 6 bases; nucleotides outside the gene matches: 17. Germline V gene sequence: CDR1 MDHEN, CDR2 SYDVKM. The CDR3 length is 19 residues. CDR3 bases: TGTGCCAGCAGAATGGGGTCGGGACTAGCGGGACTCGGGTCCAATGAGCAGTTCTTC. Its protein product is CASRMGSGLAGLGSNEQFF.

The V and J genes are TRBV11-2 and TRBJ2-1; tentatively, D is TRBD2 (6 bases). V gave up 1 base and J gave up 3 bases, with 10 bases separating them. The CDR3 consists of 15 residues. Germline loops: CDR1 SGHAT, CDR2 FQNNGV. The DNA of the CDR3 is TGTGCCAGCAGCTTAGGCCAGCGGGTCTACAATGAGCAGTTCTTC. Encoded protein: CASSLGQRVYNEQFF.

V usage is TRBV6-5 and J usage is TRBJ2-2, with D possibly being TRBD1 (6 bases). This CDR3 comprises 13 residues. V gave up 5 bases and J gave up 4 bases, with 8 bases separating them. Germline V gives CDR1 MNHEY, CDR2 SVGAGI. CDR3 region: CASSQDSTGELFF. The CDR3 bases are TGTGCCAGCAGTCAGGACAGCACCGGGGAGCTGTTTTTT.

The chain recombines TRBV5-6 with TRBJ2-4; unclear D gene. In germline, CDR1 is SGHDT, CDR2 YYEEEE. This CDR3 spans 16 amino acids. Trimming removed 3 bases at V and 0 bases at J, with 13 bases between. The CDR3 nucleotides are TGTGCCAGCAGCTACGCTCAGGCCAGAGCCAAAAACATTCAGTACTTC. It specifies CASSYAQARAKNIQYF.

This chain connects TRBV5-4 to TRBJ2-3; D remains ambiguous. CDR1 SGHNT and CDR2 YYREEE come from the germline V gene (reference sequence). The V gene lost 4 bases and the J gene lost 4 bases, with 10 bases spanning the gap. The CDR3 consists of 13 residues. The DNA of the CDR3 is TGTGCCAGCAGCCCCCGTTTCGCAGATACGCAGTATTTT. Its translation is CASSPRFADTQYF. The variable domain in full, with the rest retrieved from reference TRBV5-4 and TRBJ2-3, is ETGVTQSPTHLIKTRGQQVTLRCSSQSGHNTVSWYQQALGQGPQFIFQYYREEENGRGNFPPRFSGLQFPNYSSELNVNALELDDSALYLCASSPRFADTQYFGPGTRLTVL.

CDR3 sequence (DNA): TGTGCCAGCAGCTTCGGGACAGGGGGCGTGAAAGCCACCGGGGAGCTGTTTTTT. Its protein is CASSFGTGGVKATGELFF. The chain recombines TRBV7-6 with TRBJ2-2; 12 bases line up with TRBD1. The V and J ends lost 3 bases and 4 bases, in that order; junction bases with no gene match: 9. The CDR3 totals 18 residues. CDR1 is SGHVS and CDR2 is FNYEAQ in the germline V gene.

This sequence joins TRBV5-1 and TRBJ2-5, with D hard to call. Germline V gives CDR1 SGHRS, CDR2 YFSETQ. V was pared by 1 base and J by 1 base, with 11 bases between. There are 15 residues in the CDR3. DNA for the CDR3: TGCGCCAGCAGCTTGCTCGCGCAGAGCCAAGAGACCCAGTACTTC. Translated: CASSLLAQSQETQYF.

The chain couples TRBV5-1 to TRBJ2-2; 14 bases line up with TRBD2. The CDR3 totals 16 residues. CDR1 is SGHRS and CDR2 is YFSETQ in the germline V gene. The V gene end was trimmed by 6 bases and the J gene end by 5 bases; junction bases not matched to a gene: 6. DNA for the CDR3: TGCGCCAGCACCGGGACTAGCGGGAGTCAGACCGGGGAGCTGTTTTTT. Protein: CASTGTSGSQTGELFF.

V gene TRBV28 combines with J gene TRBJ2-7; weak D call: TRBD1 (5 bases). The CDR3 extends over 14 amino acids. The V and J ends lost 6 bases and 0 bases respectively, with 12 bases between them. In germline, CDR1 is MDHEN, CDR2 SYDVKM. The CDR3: CASSRQFSSYEQYF. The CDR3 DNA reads TGTGCCAGCAGCCGACAGTTTAGCTCCTACGAGCAGTACTTC.

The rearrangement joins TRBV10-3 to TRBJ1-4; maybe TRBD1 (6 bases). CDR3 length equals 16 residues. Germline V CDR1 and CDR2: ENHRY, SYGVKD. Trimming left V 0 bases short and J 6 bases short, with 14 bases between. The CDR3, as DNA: TGTGCCATCAGTGAGTCGGCGGGGGGCGCGGATGAAAAACTGTTTTTT. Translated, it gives CAISESAGGADEKLFF.

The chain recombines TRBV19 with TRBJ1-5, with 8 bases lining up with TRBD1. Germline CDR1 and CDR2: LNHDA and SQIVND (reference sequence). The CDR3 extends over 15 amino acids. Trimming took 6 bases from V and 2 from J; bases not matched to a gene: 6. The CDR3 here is CASSSDRVGNQPQHF. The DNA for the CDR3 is TGTGCCAGTAGCTCGGACAGGGTAGGCAATCAGCCCCAGCATTTT.

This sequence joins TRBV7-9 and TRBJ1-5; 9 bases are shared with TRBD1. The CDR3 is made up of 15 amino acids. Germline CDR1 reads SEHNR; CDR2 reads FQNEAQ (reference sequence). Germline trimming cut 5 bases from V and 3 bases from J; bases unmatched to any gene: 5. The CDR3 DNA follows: TGTGCCAGCAGCCCGACAGGGGGGTACAATCAGCCCCAGCATTTT. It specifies CASSPTGGYNQPQHF.

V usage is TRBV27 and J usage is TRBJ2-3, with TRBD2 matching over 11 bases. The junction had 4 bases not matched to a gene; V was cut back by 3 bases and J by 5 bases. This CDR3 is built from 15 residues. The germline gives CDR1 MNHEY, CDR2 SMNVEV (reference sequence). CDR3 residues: CASSFSGRALDTQYF. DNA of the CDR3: TGTGCCAGCAGTTTTAGCGGGAGGGCCCTAGATACGCAGTATTTT.

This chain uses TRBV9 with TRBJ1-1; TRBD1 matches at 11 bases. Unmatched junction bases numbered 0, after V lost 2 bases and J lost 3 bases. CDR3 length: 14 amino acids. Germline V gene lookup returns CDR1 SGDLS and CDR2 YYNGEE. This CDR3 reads CASSVGQGDTEAFF. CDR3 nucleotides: TGTGCCAGCAGCGTGGGACAGGGGGACACTGAAGCTTTCTTT.

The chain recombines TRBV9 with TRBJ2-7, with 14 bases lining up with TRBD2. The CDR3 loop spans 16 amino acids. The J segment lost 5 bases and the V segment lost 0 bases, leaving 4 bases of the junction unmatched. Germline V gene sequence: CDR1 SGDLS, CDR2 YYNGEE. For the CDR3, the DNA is TGTGCCAGCAGCGTAGGGGGGACTAGCGGGAGTAACGAGCAGTACTTC. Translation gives CASSVGGTSGSNEQYF.

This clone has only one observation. The CDR3, as DNA: TGTGCCAGCAGGCTGCTGGGCCGTAACTATGGCTACACCTTC. It yields the protein CASRLLGRNYGYTF. V gene TRBV27 combines with J gene TRBJ1-2; D not certain. Germline lookup yields CDR1 MNHEY and CDR2 SMNVEV (reference sequence). Trimming cost V 6 bases and J 1 base, with 12 bases left between them. CDR3 length: 14 residues.

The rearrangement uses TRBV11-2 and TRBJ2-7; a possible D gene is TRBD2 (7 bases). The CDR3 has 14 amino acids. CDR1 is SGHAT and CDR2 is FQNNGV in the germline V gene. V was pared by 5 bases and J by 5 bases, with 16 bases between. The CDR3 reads CASSPMGGANEQYF. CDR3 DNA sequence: TGTGCCAGCAGCCCAATGGGGGGGGCTAACGAGCAGTACTTC.